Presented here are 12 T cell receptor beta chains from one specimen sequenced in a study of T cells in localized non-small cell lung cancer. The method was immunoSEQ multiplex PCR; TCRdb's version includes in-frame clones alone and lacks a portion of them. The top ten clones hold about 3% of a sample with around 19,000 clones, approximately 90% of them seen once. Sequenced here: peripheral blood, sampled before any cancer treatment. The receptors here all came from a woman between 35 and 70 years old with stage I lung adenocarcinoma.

The CDR3 DNA follows: TGTGCCAGCAGCGTAGAGCCAGGGGTAGCCTACGAGCAGTACTTC. Translation: CASSVEPGVAYEQYF. This sequence joins TRBV9 and TRBJ2-7, with D possibly being TRBD1 (6 bases). The CDR3 length is 15 residues. Trimming cost V 0 bases and J 2 bases, with 12 bases left between them. Germline V gene data show CDR1 as SGDLS and CDR2 as YYNGEE.

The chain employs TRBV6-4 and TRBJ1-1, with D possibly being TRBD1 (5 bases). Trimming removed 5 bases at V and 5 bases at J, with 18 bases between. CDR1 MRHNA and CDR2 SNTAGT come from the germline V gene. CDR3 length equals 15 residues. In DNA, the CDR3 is TGTGCCAGCAGTAGAGAGTGGGGCGCGGGTACTGAAGCTTTCTTT. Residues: CASSREWGAGTEAFF.

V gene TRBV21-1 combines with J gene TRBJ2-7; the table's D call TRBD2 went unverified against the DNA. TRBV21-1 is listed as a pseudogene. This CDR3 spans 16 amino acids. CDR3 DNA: TGTGCCAGCAGCAAAGATCTAGCGGGAGGTAGGTACGAGCAGTACTTC. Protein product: CASSKDLAGGRYEQYF.

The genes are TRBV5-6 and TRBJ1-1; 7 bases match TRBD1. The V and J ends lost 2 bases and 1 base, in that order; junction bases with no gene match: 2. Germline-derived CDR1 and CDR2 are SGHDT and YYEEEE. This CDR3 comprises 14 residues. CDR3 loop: CASSFRTGNTEAFF. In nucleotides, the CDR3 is TGTGCCAGCAGCTTCCGGACAGGGAACACTGAAGCTTTCTTT.

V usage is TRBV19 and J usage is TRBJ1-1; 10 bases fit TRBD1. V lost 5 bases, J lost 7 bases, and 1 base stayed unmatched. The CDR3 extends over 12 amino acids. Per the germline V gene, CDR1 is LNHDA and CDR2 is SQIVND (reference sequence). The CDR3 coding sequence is TGTGCCAGTAGTGGACAGGGGGGTGAAGCTTTCTTT. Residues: CASSGQGGEAFF.

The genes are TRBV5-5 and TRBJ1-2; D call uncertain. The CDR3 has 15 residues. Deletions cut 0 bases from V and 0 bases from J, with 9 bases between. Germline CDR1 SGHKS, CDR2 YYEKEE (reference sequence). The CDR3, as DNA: TGTGCCAGCAGCTTGGAGTCGACGGCTAACTATGGCTACACCTTC. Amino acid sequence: CASSLESTANYGYTF.

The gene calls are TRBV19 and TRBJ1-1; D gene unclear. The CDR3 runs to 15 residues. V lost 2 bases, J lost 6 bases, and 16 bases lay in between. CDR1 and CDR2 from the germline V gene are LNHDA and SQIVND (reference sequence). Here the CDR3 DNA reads TGTGCCAGTAGTATAACTATCGACACCCTCGCTGAAGCTTTCTTT. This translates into CASSITIDTLAEAFF.

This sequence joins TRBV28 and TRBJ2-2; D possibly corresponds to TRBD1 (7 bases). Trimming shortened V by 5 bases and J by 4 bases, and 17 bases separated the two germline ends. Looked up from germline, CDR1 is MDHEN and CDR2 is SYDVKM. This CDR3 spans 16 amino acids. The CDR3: CASSLGGGAVTGELFF. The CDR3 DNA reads TGTGCCAGCAGTCTAGGAGGGGGCGCGGTCACCGGGGAGCTGTTTTTT.

CDR3 nucleotides: TGTGCCAGCAGTTACTCGATAGGGGAAAAACTGTTTTTT. It encodes CASSYSIGEKLFF. The genes are TRBV6-5 and TRBJ1-4, with D unresolved. Trimming shortened V by 0 bases and J by 8 bases, and 7 bases separated the two germline ends. This CDR3 has 13 amino acids. Germline V lookup: CDR1 MNHEY, CDR2 SVGAGI.

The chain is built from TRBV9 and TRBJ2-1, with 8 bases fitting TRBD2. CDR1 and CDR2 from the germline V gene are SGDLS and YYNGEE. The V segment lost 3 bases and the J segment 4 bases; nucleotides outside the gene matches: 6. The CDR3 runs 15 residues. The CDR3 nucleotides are TGTGCCAGCAGCGCAACTAGCGGAGATTACAATGAGCAGTTCTTC. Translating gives CASSATSGDYNEQFF.

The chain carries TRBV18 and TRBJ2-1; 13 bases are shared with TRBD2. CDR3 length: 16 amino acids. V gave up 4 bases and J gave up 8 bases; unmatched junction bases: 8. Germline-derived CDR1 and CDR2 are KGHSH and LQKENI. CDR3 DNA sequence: TGTGCCAGCTCACGAGGACTAGCGGGAGCTGGGGATGAGCAGTTCTTC. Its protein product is CASSRGLAGAGDEQFF. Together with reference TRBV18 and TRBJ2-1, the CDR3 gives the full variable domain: NAGVMQNPRHLVRRRGQEARLRCSPMKGHSHVYWYRQLPEEGLKFMVYLQKENIIDESGMPKERFSAEFPKEGPSILRIQQVVRGDSAAYFCASSRGLAGAGDEQFFGPGTRLTVL.

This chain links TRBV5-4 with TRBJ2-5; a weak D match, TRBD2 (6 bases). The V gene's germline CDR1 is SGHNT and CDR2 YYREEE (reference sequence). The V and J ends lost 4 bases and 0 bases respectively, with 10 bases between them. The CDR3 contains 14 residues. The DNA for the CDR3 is TGTGCCAGCAGCCACCGGGACTACCAAGAGACCCAGTACTTC. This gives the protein CASSHRDYQETQYF.